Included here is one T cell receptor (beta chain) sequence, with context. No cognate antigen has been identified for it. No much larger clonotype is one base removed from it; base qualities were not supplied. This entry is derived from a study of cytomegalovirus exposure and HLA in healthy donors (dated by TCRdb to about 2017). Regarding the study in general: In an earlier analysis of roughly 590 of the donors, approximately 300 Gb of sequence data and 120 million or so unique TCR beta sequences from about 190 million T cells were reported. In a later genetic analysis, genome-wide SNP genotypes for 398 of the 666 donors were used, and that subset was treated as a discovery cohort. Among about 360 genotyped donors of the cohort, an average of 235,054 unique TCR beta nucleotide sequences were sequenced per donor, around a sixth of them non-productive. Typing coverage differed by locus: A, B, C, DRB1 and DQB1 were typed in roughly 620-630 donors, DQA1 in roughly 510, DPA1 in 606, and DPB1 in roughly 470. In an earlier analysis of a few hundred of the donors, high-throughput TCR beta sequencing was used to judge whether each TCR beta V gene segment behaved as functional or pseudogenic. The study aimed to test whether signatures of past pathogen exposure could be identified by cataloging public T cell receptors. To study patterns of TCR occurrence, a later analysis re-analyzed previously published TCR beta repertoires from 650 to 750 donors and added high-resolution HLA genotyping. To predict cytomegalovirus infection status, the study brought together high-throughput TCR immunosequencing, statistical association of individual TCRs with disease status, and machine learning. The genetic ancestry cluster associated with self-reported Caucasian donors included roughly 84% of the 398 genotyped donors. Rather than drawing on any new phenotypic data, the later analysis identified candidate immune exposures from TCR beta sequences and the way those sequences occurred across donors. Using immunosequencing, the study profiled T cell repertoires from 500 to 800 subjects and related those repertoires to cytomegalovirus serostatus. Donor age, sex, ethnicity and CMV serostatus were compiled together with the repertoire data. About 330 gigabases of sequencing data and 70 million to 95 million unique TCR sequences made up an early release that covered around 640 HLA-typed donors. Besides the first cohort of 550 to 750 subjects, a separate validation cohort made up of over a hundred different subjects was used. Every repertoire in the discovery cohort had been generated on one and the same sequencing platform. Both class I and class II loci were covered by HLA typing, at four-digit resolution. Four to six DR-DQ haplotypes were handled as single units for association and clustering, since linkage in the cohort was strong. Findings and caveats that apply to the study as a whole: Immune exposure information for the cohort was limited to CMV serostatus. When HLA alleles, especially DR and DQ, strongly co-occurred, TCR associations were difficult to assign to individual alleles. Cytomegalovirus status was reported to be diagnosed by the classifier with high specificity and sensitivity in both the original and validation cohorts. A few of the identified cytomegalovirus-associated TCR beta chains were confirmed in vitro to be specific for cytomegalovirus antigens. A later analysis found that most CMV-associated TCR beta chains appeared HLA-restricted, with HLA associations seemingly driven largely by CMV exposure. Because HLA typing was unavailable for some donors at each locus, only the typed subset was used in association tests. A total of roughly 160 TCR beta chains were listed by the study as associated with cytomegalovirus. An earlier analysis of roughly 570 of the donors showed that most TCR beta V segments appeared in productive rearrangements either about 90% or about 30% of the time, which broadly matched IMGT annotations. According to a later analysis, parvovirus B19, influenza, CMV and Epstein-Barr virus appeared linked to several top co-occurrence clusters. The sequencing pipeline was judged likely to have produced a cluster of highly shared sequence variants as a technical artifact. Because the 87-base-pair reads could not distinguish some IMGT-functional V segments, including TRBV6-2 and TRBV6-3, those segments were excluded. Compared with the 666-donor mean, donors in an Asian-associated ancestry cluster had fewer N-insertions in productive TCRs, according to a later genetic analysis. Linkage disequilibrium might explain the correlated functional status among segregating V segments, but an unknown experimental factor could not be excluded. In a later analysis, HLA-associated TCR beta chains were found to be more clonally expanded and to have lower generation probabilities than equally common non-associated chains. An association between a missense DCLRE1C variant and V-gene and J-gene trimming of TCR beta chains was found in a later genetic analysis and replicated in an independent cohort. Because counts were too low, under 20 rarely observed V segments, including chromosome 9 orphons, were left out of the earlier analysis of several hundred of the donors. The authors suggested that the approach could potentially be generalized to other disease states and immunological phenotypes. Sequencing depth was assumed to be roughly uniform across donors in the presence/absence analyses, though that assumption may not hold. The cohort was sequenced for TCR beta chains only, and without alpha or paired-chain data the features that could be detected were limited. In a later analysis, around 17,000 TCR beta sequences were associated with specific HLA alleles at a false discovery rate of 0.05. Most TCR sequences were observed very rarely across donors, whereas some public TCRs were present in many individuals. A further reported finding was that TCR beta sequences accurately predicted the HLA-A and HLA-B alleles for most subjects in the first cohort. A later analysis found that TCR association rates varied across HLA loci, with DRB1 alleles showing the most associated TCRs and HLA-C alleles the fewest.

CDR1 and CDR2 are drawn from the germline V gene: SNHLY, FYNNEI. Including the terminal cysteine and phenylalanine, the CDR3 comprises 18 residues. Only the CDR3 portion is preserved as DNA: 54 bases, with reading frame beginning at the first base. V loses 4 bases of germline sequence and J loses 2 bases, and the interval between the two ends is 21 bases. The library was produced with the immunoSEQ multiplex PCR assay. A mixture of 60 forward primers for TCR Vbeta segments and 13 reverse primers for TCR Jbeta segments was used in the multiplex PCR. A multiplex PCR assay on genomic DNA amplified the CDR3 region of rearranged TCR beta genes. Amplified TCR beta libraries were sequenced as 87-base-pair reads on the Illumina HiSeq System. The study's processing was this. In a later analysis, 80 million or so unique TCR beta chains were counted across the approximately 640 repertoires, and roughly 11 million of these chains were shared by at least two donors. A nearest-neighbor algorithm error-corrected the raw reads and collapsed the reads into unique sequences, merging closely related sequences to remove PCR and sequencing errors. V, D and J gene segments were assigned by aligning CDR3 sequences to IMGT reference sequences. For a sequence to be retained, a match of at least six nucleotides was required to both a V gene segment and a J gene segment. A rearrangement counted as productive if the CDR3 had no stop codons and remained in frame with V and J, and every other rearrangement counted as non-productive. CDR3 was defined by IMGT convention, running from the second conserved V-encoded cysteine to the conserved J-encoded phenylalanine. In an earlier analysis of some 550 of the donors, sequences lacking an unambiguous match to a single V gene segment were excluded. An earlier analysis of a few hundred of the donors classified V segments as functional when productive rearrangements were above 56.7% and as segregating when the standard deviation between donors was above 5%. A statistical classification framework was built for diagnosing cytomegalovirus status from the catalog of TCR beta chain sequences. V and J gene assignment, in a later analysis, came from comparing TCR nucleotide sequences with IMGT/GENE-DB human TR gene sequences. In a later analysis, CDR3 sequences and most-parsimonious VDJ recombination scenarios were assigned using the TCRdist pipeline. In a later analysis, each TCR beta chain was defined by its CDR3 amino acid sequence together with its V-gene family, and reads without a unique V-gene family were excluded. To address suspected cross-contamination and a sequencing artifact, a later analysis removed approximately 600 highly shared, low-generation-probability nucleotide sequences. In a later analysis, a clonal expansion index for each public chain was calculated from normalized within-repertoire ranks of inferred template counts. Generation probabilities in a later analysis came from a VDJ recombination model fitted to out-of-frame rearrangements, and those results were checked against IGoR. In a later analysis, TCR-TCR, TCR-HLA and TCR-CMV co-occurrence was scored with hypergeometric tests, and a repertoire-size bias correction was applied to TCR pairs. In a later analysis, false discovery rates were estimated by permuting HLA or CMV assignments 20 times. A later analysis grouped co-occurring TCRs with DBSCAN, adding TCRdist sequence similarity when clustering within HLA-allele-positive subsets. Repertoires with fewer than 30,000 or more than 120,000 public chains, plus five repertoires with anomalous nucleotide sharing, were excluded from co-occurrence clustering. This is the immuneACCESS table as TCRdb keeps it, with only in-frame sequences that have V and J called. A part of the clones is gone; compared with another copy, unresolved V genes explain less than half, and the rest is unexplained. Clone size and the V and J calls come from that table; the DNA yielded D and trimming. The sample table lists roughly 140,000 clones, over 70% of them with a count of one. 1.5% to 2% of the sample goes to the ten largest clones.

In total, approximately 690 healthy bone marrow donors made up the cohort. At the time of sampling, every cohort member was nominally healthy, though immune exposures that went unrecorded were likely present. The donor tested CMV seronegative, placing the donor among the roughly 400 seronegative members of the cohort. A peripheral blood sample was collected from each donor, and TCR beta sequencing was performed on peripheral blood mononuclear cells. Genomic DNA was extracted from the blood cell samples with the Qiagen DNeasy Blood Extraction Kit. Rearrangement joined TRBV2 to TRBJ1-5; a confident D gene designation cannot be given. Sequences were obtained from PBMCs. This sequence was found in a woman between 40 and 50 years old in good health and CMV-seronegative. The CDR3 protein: CASSGFFGQRRGNQPQHF. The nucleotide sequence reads TGTGCCAGCAGTGGGTTTTTTGGGCAGCGGAGGGGCAATCAGCCCCAGCATTTT.